Listed below are T cell receptor beta chains from one sample, sequenced in a study of control samples from healthy donors and cancer patients. This table comes from immunoSEQ multiplex PCR, and its TCRdb copy is limited to in-frame clones, with some not included. Of more than 100,000 clones listed, 80% to 90% are singletons. Sequenced sample: PBMCs. The receptors here all came from a man in his 60s with lung cancer. Each CDR3 is given with its conserved first and last residue. A D gene is named only where the DNA matches it firmly. A row's size may be missing; if present it is once, few, many or a size class.

clone size: -
D gene: TRBD1
V gene: TRBV3-1/TRBV3-2
J gene: TRBJ1-2
CDR3 protein: CASSQVTGGSGYTF
CDR3 DNA: TGTGCCAGCAGCCAAGTGACAGGGGGCTCGGGCTACACCTTC

clone size: once
D gene: TRBD2
V gene: TRBV5-1
J gene: TRBJ2-5
CDR3 protein: CASSLGLAGGQETQYF
CDR3 DNA: TGCGCCAGCAGCCTGGGACTAGCGGGGGGGCAAGAGACCCAGTACTTC

clone size: -
D gene: -
V gene: TRBV5-1
J gene: TRBJ1-4
CDR3 protein: CASSLVGQGDEKLFF
CDR3 DNA: TGCGCCAGCAGCTTGGTCGGGCAGGGCGATGAAAAACTGTTTTTT

clone size: -
D gene: -
V gene: TRBV3-1/TRBV3-2
J gene: TRBJ2-7
CDR3 protein: CASSYALEQYF
CDR3 DNA: TGTGCCAGCAGTTACGCATTAGAGCAGTACTTC

clone size: -
D gene: -
V gene: TRBV12-3/TRBV12-4
J gene: TRBJ2-3
CDR3 protein: CASSRDLNTQYF
CDR3 DNA: TGTGCCAGCAGTAGGGACTTGAATACGCAGTATTTT

clone size: -
D gene: TRBD2
V gene: TRBV7-8
J gene: TRBJ2-3
CDR3 protein: CASSLASGGLGTQYF
CDR3 DNA: TGTGCCAGCAGCTTAGCTAGCGGGGGATTAGGTACGCAGTATTTT

clone size: -
D gene: -
V gene: TRBV19
J gene: TRBJ1-2
CDR3 protein: CASFPSDSFYGYTF
CDR3 DNA: TGTGCCAGTTTTCCCTCGGACAGCTTCTATGGCTACACCTTC

clone size: -
D gene: -
V gene: TRBV6-6
J gene: TRBJ2-3
CDR3 protein: CASSYTGADTQYF
CDR3 DNA: TGTGCCAGCAGTTACACGGGGGCAGATACGCAGTATTTT

clone size: -
D gene: -
V gene: TRBV5-1
J gene: TRBJ1-2
CDR3 protein: CASSLQGMKTNYGYTF
CDR3 DNA: TGCGCCAGCAGCTTGCAGGGTATGAAAACTAACTATGGCTACACCTTC

clone size: -
D gene: -
V gene: TRBV7-2
J gene: TRBJ2-2
CDR3 protein: CASSLDRGGGELFF
CDR3 DNA: TGTGCCAGCAGCTTAGATCGGGGTGGCGGGGAGCTGTTTTTT

clone size: once
D gene: -
V gene: TRBV15
J gene: TRBJ1-1
CDR3 protein: CATSRDNSLGGNTEAFF
CDR3 DNA: TGTGCCACCAGCAGAGATAATTCATTGGGCGGGAACACTGAAGCTTTCTTT

clone size: -
D gene: -
V gene: TRBV5-1
J gene: TRBJ2-3
CDR3 protein: CASSSKGQVLSTDTQYF
CDR3 DNA: TGCGCCAGCAGCTCGAAAGGGCAGGTACTTAGCACAGATACGCAGTATTTT

clone size: few
D gene: -
V gene: TRBV4-1
J gene: TRBJ1-1
CDR3 protein: CASSQDRRDRRSTEAFF
CDR3 DNA: TGCGCCAGCAGCCAAGATCGCCGGGACCGCCGGAGCACTGAAGCTTTCTTT

clone size: -
D gene: TRBD2
V gene: TRBV7-3
J gene: TRBJ2-1
CDR3 protein: CASSDGTSGYNEQFF
CDR3 DNA: TGTGCCAGCAGCGATGGGACTAGCGGATACAATGAGCAGTTCTTC

clone size: -
D gene: -
V gene: TRBV27
J gene: TRBJ2-7
CDR3 protein: CASSLSSLQGPYEQYF
CDR3 DNA: TGTGCCAGCAGTTTATCGTCTCTCCAGGGCCCCTACGAGCAGTACTTC